The entry below gives a single T cell receptor beta chain sequence along with its context. Germline V gene lookup returns CDR1 MNHEY and CDR2 SVGAGI. The CDR3 consists of 15 residues. The junction had 8 bases not matched to a gene; V was cut back by 6 bases and J by 3 bases. Method: immunoSEQ multiplex PCR; TCRdb's copy keeps in-frame clones and lacks some. The data show about 130,000 clones, roughly 90% seen once. This specimen belongs to a study of control samples from healthy donors and cancer patients. The sequenced sample consisted of blood. This chain uses TRBV6-5 with TRBJ1-1; 9 nucleotides align to TRBD1. The receptor was derived from a woman in her fifties or sixties in good health. CDR3 nucleotides: TGTGCCAGCAGACAGGGGGCGAATTGGCACACTGAAGCTTTCTTT. Translating it yields CASRQGANWHTEAFF.